Listed below are T cell receptor beta chains from one sample, sequenced in a study of shared clonotypes between healthy human individuals. Profiled with immunoSEQ multiplex PCR; TCRdb holds only in-frame clones, not every one. Of around 600,000 clones listed, 85% to 95% are singletons. The source material was naive CD8+ T cells sorted from blood. These receptors all stem from a woman under 40 in good health. CDR3s include the opening cysteine and the closing phenylalanine or tryptophan. D genes are given only for firm matches. The listing skips clone size in some rows; elsewhere it reads once, few, many or a size class.

d_call,v_call,clone_size,j_call,cdr3_nt,cdr3_aa
-,TRBV27,-,TRBJ1-2,TGTGCCAGCAGTTATACGGGCGCGGCCGGCTACACCTTC,CASSYTGAAGYTF
TRBD1,TRBV10-1,-,TRBJ2-1,TGCGCCAGCAGTGACCAGGGGGAAGAATGGTACAATGAGCAGTTCTTC,CASSDQGEEWYNEQFF
-,TRBV19,-,TRBJ1-5,TGTGCCAGTAGTATCGGACAGCCTTATAGCAATCAGCCCCAGCATTTT,CASSIGQPYSNQPQHF
-,TRBV5-6,once,TRBJ2-7,TGTGCCAGCCTCCCGCGAGGGGCGCCGAGTTACGAGCAGTACTTC,CASLPRGAPSYEQYF
TRBD2,TRBV19,-,TRBJ2-7,TGTGCCAGTAGTATCGGGCAGGGTGTGTGGACTAGCAGGGCTGGAGGCTACGAGCAGTACTTC,CASSIGQGVWTSRAGGYEQYF
-,TRBV5-4,few,TRBJ2-7,TGTGCCAGCAGCTCTGACTACGAGCAGTACTTC,CASSSDYEQYF
TRBD1,TRBV9,-,TRBJ2-2,TGTGCCAGCAGCAGGCCCAGGGGGCGAGCGAACACCGGGGAGCTGTTTTTT,CASSRPRGRANTGELFF
-,TRBV9,-,TRBJ1-4,TGTGCCAGCAGCGCGGCCGTAGGGGGTGAAAAACTGTTTTTT,CASSAAVGGEKLFF
-,TRBV5-6,once,TRBJ1-1,TGTGCCAGCAGCTTGGGTCAGGCGAACACTGAAGCTTTCTTT,CASSLGQANTEAFF
-,TRBV19,-,TRBJ2-7,TGTGCCAGTAGTATAGATCTTGAGTCAGCCGGAGTGGACGAGCAGTACTTC,CASSIDLESAGVDEQYF
-,TRBV7-9,-,TRBJ1-2,TGTGCCAGCAGCCAAGCCTTTGGGATCGGAGACTATGGCTACACCTTC,CASSQAFGIGDYGYTF
-,TRBV5-6,-,TRBJ2-7,TGTGCCAGCAGCTTGATCGGGCGGGGAGAGCAGTACTTC,CASSLIGRGEQYF
-,TRBV9,-,TRBJ1-2,TGTGCCAGCAGCGTAGCAGGACCCTCGGGAGGAGGCTACACCTTC,CASSVAGPSGGGYTF
TRBD2,TRBV7-9,-,TRBJ2-7,TGTGCCAGCAAACCGGGGGGACTAGTCTACGACGAGCAGTACTTC,CASKPGGLVYDEQYF
TRBD1,TRBV19,-,TRBJ1-5,TGTGCCACCCGGGACAGGGGATCCAATCAGCCCCAGCATTTT,CATRDRGSNQPQHF
-,TRBV29-1,-,TRBJ2-2,TGCAGCGTTGTTGGAGGCAACGGGGAGCTGTTTTTT,CSVVGGNGELFF
-,TRBV7-9,-,TRBJ2-6,TGTGCCAGCAGCCCTCCGCTGGGACCTGGGGCCAACGTCCTGACTTTC,CASSPPLGPGANVLTF
-,TRBV6-5,-,TRBJ1-2,TGTGCCAGCAGTTACTACGCAGGCGACAACTATGGCTACACCTTC,CASSYYAGDNYGYTF
TRBD2,TRBV9,-,TRBJ2-1,TGTGCCAGCAGCCCGCGGGGGGACGGGAAACACAATGAGCAGTTCTTC,CASSPRGDGKHNEQFF
-,TRBV27,-,TRBJ1-5,TGTGCCAGCAGTTCGGGCCCGGCGCGCGAGAGCAATCAGCCCCAGCATTTT,CASSSGPARESNQPQHF
TRBD1,TRBV30,-,TRBJ2-7,TGTGCCTGGAGTACCGGGACAGGGGTCTACGAGCAGTACTTC,CAWSTGTGVYEQYF
-,TRBV18,-,TRBJ2-7,TGTGCCAGCTCACCTGGCGGACTGGCAAGTTACGAGCAGTACTTC,CASSPGGLASYEQYF
-,TRBV7-2,-,TRBJ2-7,TGTGCCAGCAGCTTAATCTACGAGCAGTACTTC,CASSLIYEQYF
-,TRBV9,-,TRBJ2-3,TGTGCCAGCAGCGTAGAAAAACTTAGCACAGATACGCAGTATTTT,CASSVEKLSTDTQYF
-,TRBV27,-,TRBJ1-2,TGTGCCAGCAGTTTAAGGGGCGACTCCCTATATGGCTACACCTTC,CASSLRGDSLYGYTF
-,TRBV7-9,-,TRBJ2-7,TGTGCCAGCAGCCCCCGGGACGGGACCTACGAGCAGTACTTC,CASSPRDGTYEQYF
-,TRBV4-1,once,TRBJ2-1,TGCGCCAGCAGCCGCCTCACAGGGTATGAGCAGTTCTTC,CASSRLTGYEQFF
TRBD2,TRBV28,-,TRBJ2-7,TGTGCCAGCAGTTTGGGGGGGAGAATCGAGCAGTACTTC,CASSLGGRIEQYF
-,TRBV27,-,TRBJ1-2,TGTGCCAGCAGACCCCACCAGGGCCGGGCACCGGGAAAGGGCTATGGCTACACCTTC,CASRPHQGRAPGKGYGYTF
TRBD1,TRBV29-1,-,TRBJ2-7,TGCAGCATAACCGGGACAGGGAAAGCCTACGAGCAGTACTTC,CSITGTGKAYEQYF
-,TRBV25-1,-,TRBJ2-7,TGTGCCAGCAGTGAACCCGGGGCGGGCTACGAGCAGTACTTC,CASSEPGAGYEQYF
TRBD1,TRBV27,-,TRBJ2-6,TGTGCCAGCAGTTTATCTTACTTATTGACCTCAGGGGGCGCCTATGGGGCCAACGTCCTGACTTTC,CASSLSYLLTSGGAYGANVLTF
TRBD1,TRBV27,once,TRBJ2-5,TGTGCCAGCAGTGAAAACTGGGACAGCCACATCCAAGAGACCCAGTACTTC,CASSENWDSHIQETQYF
TRBD1,TRBV28,-,TRBJ2-5,TGTGCCAGCAGTCCCACATACGACCAACAGGGGACGGTTGGGGAGACCCAGTACTTC,CASSPTYDQQGTVGETQYF
TRBD1,TRBV5-1,-,TRBJ2-3,TGCGCCAGCAGCGGGGAAGGGGGCCGCACAGATACGCAGTATTTT,CASSGEGGRTDTQYF
-,TRBV2,-,TRBJ2-7,TGTGCCAGCAGTACCCAGGGGTACGAGCAGTACTTC,CASSTQGYEQYF
-,TRBV19,few,TRBJ2-7,TGTGCCAGTACCCAAGCGGAGGGGCGGTACGAGCAGTACTTC,CASTQAEGRYEQYF
TRBD1,TRBV6-1,once,TRBJ2-3,TGTGCCAGCAGGGACAGGGACGCCACAGATACGCAGTATTTT,CASRDRDATDTQYF
-,TRBV14,-,TRBJ1-2,TGTGCCAGCAGCCCGGACGGACCTTATGGCTACACCTTC,CASSPDGPYGYTF
TRBD1,TRBV29-1,-,TRBJ1-2,TGCAGCGTTGATTTAGCCGGGACCTCGGGACAGGGTGATGGCTACACCTTC,CSVDLAGTSGQGDGYTF
-,TRBV4-2,-,TRBJ1-1,TGTGCCAGCAGCCAATACGGGGGACTGAACACTGAAGCTTTCTTT,CASSQYGGLNTEAFF
-,TRBV19,-,TRBJ1-1,TGTGCCAGTAGTATGTCGTGGGGTTATCCAGCCACTGAAGCTTTCTTT,CASSMSWGYPATEAFF
-,TRBV2,-,TRBJ2-7,TGTGCCAGCAGCCCCGCCCACAGTCTCGAGCCGTACTTC,CASSPAHSLEPYF
TRBD1,TRBV4-1,-,TRBJ1-5,TGCGCCAGCAGCCAAGTTTCGGGACAGGGAAATCAGCCCCAGCATTTT,CASSQVSGQGNQPQHF
TRBD2,TRBV5-6,-,TRBJ2-3,TGTGCCAGCAGCTTGGCCGTTAGCGGGGACACAGATACGCAGTATTTT,CASSLAVSGDTDTQYF
TRBD1,TRBV2,-,TRBJ1-2,TGTGCCAGCAGTGGGGACAGGGGTAGGGATGGCTACACCTTC,CASSGDRGRDGYTF
TRBD1,TRBV28,-,TRBJ1-5,TGTGCCAGCAGTGGTGCCGGGACAGGCAATCAGCCCCAGCATTTT,CASSGAGTGNQPQHF
-,TRBV13,-,TRBJ2-7,TGTGCCAGCAGCCAAGACCGGGCCTACGAGCAGTACTTC,CASSQDRAYEQYF
-,TRBV7-9,once,TRBJ2-7,TGTGCCAGCAGCCTCGGACGGACCTACGAGCAGTACTTC,CASSLGRTYEQYF
-,TRBV28,-,TRBJ1-1,TGTGCCAGCAGTCCTACCGGGAGTACTGAAGCTTTCTTT,CASSPTGSTEAFF
TRBD1,TRBV11-3,-,TRBJ2-7,TGTGCCAGCAGACTCCGGGACAGGGATCCCGTGCAGTACTTC,CASRLRDRDPVQYF